This T cell receptor beta chain was obtained from a study of cytomegalovirus exposure and HLA in healthy donors. PCR employed 60 Vbeta and 13 Jbeta primers. The method was immunoSEQ multiplex PCR; TCRdb's version includes in-frame clones alone and lacks a portion of them. This sample has some 90,000 clones, with roughly 84% found just once. For this clone: No antigen is known for it.

Study-level findings and limits: Some highly shared sequence variants likely arose as a pipeline artifact. Cytomegalovirus status was reportedly diagnosed by the classifier with high specificity and sensitivity. Across all donors, roughly uniform sequencing depth was an assumption of the presence/absence analyses. According to the study, some 160 TCR beta chains were cytomegalovirus-associated.

CDR1 and CDR2 (germline): MNHEY, SVGAGI. Deletions cut 0 bases from V and 5 bases from J, with 16 bases between. This CDR3 has 16 residues. V and J are TRBV6-5 and TRBJ1-2, with a weak D call TRBD1 (5 bases). This receptor was identified in a man aged 25-45 years in good health and CMV-seronegative. The sample was PBMCs. CDR3 DNA: TGTGCCAGCAGTTACTCTGGGGCATCGGTGGTTTATGGCTACACCTTC. Residues: CASSYSGASVVYGYTF.